A single sample gave rise to the 5 T cell receptor beta chains below, sequenced in a study of CD8 T cells in ankylosing spondylitis. Each CDR3 protein gets one entry after TCRdb re-called the 5' RACE reads with MiXCR. The data contain hundreds of thousands of distinct CDR3 sequences, 20% of them singletons. The specimen was blood, either unsorted or a sorted T cell fraction (not recorded which). The receptor set was obtained from a male donor with ankylosing spondylitis or in good health (not recorded which).

This clonotype was counted ten times or more. The rearrangement uses TRBV5-1 and TRBJ2-7; 8 bases line up with TRBD1. Trimming at V came to 2 bases and at J to 0 bases, leaving 4 bases not matched to a gene. Germline V gives CDR1 SGHRS, CDR2 YFSETQ. The CDR3 is 15 residues long. The CDR3 region has the DNA TGCGCCAGCAGCTTTCGGGACAGGTTCTCCTACGAGCAGTACTTC. This sequence encodes CASSFRDRFSYEQYF.

This clonotype was detected many times. The chain uses TRBV12-3 or TRBV12-4 and TRBJ2-3, with no clear D. The CDR3 sequence is 16 residues long. Trimming stripped 3 bases from V and 2 bases from J, with 15 bases between. The CDR3 spells CASSFRKSASTDTQYF. CDR3 DNA: TGTGCCAGCAGTTTCAGGAAGTCGGCATCCACAGATACGCAGTATTTT.

This clonotype was picked up a small number of times. The chain couples TRBV5-6 to TRBJ1-1; D call uncertain. Germline V CDR1 and CDR2: SGHDT, YYEEEE. The CDR3 is made up of 12 amino acids. Trimming pared 1 base from V and 4 bases from J, leaving 5 bases between. The CDR3 nucleotides read TGTGCCAGCAGCTTGCCCCTCACTGAAGCTTTCTTT. This codes for CASSLPLTEAFF. The complete variable domain, with remaining parts taken from reference TRBV5-6 and TRBJ1-1, reads DAGVTQSPTHLIKTRGQQVTLRCSPKSGHDTVSWYQQALGQGPQFIFQYYEEEERQRGNFPDRFSGHQFPNYSSELNVNALLLGDSALYLCASSLPLTEAFFGQGTRLTVV.

Only a few counts were recorded for this clonotype. The V gene is TRBV20-1, the J gene TRBJ1-5, with D possibly being TRBD1 (5 bases). V lost 5 bases to trimming and J lost 6 bases, with 17 bases between them. This CDR3 has 14 amino acids. Germline V gives CDR1 DFQATT, CDR2 SNEGSKA (reference sequence). The CDR3 DNA sequence: TGCAGTGCTGTGAAGCGGGGCGTTCCTCAGCCCCAGCATTTT. Translated, it gives CSAVKRGVPQPQHF.

This rearrangement joins TRBV7-8 to TRBJ2-3; unclear D gene. Germline V gives CDR1 SGHVS, CDR2 FQNEAQ. The CDR3 runs to 14 residues. V was pared by 5 bases and J by 2 bases, with 11 bases between. As DNA, the CDR3 is TGTGCCAGCAGCGACACAGATGACACAGATACGCAGTATTTT. Amino acid sequence: CASSDTDDTDTQYF.